Below, one TCR beta chain is given with its context. The antigen remains undetermined. The source of the sample is a study of T-cell memory formation after mild COVID-19. The CDR3 spans 15 residues. Germline V gene lookup returns CDR1 DFQATT and CDR2 SNEGSKA (reference sequence). V shed 0 bases and J shed 0 bases, with 11 bases lying between them. Via MiXCR, TCRdb re-called the 5' RACE reads, giving one row per CDR3 protein. Among around 80,000 distinct CDR3 sequences, 11% to 15% were seen once, and the ten largest hold 30% to 35%. Broader study findings: Contracting CD4+ clones sat mainly in CM and EM; CD8+ in EMRA.

The sample was PBMCs or a T cell subset sorted from them (not recorded which). The chain joins TRBV20-1 to TRBJ1-1; D possibly corresponds to TRBD1 (5 bases). The receptor was derived from an adult woman who had mild COVID-19 (a few samples of this study predate the infection). Cell type and time point are not known. CDR3 sequence (DNA): TGCAGTGCTAGAGATGTGACAGCCCTGAACACTGAAGCTTTCTTT. Amino acid sequence: CSARDVTALNTEAFF.